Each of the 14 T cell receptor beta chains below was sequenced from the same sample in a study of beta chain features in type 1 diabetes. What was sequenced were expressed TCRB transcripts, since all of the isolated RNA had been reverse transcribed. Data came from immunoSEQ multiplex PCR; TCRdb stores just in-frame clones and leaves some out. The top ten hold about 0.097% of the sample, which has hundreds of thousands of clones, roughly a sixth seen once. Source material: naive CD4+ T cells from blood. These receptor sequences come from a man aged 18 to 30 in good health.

The CDR3 sequence is CASRGSGRYHEQYF. CDR3 in DNA: TGTGCCAGCAGGGGCTCCGGGAGGTACCACGAGCAGTACTTC. The V gene is TRBV6-5, the J gene TRBJ2-7; 7 nucleotides line up with TRBD2. The ends lost 6 bases at V and 5 bases at J; junction bases unmatched: 10. The CDR3 sequence is 14 residues long. Germline values: CDR1 MNHEY, CDR2 SVGAGI.

The CDR3, as DNA: TGTGCCAGCAGTTATGGGACAGCCAAAGAGCCCCAGCATTTT. It encodes CASSYGTAKEPQHF. The genes are TRBV6-5 and TRBJ1-5, with TRBD1 matching over 7 bases. The trim removed 3 bases at V and 8 bases at J, leaving 7 bases unmatched. This CDR3 is built from 14 residues. Germline V gene data show CDR1 as MNHEY and CDR2 as SVGAGI.

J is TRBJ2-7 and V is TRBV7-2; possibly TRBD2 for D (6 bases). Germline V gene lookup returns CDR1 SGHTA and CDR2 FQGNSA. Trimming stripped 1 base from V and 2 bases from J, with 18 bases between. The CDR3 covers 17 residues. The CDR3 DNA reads TGTGCCAGCAGCTTAGTCCTAGCGCTTCTTCCCACCTACGAGCAGTACTTC. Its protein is CASSLVLALLPTYEQYF.

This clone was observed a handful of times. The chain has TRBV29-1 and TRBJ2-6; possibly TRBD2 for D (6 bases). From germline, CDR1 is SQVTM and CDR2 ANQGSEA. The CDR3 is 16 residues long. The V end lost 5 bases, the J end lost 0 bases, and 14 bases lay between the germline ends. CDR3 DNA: TGCAGCGTTCCTCCGGGACTGGGCTCTGGGGCCAACGTCCTGACTTTC. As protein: CSVPPGLGSGANVLTF.

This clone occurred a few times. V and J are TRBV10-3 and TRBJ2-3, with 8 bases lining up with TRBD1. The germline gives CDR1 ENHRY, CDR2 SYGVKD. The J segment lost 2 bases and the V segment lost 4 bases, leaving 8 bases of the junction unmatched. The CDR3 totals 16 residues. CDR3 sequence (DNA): TGTGCCATCAGTGTCGCCGGACAGGGTCACACAGATACGCAGTATTTT. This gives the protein CAISVAGQGHTDTQYF.

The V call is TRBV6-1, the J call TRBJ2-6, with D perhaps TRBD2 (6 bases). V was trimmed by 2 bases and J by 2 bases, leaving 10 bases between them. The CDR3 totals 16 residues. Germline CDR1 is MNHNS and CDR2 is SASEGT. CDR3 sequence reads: CASSERGGAGANVLTF. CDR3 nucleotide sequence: TGTGCCAGCAGTGAACGGGGAGGTGCTGGGGCCAACGTCCTGACTTTC.

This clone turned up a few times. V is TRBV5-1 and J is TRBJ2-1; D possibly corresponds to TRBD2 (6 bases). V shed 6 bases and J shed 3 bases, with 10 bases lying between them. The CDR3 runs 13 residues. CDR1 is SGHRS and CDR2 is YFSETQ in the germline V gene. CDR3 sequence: CASIKEGYNEQFF. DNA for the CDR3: TGCGCCAGCATAAAGGAGGGCTACAATGAGCAGTTCTTC.

The DNA for the CDR3 is TGTGCCAGCAGCTCCCCCCTTAGGGGCGCCTCCCTGGGGGAGCAGTACTTC. It translates to CASSSPLRGASLGEQYF. The V and J genes are TRBV7-2 and TRBJ2-7, with D maybe TRBD1 (5 bases). CDR3 length: 17 amino acids. The V end was cut by 4 bases, the J end by 7 bases, with 26 bases between. Germline-derived CDR1 and CDR2 are SGHTA and FQGNSA.

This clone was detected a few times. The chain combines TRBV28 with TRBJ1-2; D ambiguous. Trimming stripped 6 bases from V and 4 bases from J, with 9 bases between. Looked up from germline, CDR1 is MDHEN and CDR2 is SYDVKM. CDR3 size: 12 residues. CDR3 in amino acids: CASRSFSYGYTF. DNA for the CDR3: TGTGCCAGCAGGTCGTTCTCCTATGGCTACACCTTC.

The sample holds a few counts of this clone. The CDR3, as DNA: TGCGCCAGCAGCTTGGGACGGTACACAGATACGCAGTATTTT. This codes for CASSLGRYTDTQYF. The rearrangement links TRBV5-1 to TRBJ2-3, with D unresolved. Germline V gives CDR1 SGHRS, CDR2 YFSETQ. V gave up 0 bases and J gave up 2 bases, with 7 bases separating them. The CDR3 loop spans 14 amino acids.

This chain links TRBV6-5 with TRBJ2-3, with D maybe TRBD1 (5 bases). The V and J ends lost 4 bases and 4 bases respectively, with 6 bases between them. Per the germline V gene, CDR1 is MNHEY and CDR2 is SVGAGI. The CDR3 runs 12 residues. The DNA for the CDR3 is TGTGCCAGCAGTTCACAGGCAGATACGCAGTATTTT. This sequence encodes CASSSQADTQYF.

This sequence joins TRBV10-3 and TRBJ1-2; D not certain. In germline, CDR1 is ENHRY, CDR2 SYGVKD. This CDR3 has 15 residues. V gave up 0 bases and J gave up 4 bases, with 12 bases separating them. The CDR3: CAISESTRNPYGYTF. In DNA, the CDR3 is TGTGCCATCAGTGAGTCGACCAGAAACCCCTATGGCTACACCTTC.

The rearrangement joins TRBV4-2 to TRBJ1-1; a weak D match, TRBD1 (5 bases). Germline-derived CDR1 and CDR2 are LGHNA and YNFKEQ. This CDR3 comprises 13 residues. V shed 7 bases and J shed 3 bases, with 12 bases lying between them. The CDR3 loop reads CASTVGGDTEAFF. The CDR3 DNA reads TGTGCCAGCACGGTGGGAGGGGACACTGAAGCTTTCTTT.

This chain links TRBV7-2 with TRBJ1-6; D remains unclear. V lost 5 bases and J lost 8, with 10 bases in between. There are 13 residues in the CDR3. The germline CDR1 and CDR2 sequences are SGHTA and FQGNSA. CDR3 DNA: TGTGCCAGCAGCCCCCAGTCGGATTCACCCCTCCACTTT. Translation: CASSPQSDSPLHF.